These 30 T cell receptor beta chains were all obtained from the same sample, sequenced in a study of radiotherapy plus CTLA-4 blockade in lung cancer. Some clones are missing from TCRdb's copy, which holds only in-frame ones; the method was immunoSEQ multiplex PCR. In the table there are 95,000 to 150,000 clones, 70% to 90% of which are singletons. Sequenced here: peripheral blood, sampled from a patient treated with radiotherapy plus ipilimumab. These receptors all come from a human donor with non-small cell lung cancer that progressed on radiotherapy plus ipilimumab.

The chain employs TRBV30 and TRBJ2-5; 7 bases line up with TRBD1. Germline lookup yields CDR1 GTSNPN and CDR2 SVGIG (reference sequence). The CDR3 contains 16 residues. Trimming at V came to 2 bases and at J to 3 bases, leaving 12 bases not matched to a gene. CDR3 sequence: CAWSINFRGPKETQYF. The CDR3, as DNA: TGTGCCTGGAGTATCAATTTTAGGGGGCCTAAAGAGACCCAGTACTTC. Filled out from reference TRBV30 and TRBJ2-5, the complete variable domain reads SQTIHQWPATLVQPVGSPLSLECTVEGTSNPNLYWYRQAAGRGLQLLFYSVGIGQISSEVPQNLSASRPQDRQFILSSKKLLLSDSGFYLCAWSINFRGPKETQYFGPGTRLLVL.

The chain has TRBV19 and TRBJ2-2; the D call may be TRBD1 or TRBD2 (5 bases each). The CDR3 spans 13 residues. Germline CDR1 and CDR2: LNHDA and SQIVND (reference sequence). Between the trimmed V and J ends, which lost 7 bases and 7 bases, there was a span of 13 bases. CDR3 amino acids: CASTGLPLGELFF. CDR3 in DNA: TGTGCCAGTACGGGGCTTCCCCTCGGGGAGCTGTTTTTT.

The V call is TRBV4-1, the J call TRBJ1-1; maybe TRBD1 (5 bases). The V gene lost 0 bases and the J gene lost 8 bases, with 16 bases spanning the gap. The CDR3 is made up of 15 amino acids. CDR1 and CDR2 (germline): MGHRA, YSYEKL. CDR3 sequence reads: CASSQDWTGVLEAFF. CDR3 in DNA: TGCGCCAGCAGCCAAGATTGGACGGGGGTACTGGAAGCTTTCTTT.

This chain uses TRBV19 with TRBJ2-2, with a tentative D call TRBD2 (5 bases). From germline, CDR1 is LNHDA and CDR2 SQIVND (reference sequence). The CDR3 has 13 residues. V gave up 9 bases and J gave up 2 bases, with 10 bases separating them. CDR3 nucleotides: TGTGCCAGCAGACTACTCAACACCGGGGAGCTGTTTTTT. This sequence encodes CASRLLNTGELFF.

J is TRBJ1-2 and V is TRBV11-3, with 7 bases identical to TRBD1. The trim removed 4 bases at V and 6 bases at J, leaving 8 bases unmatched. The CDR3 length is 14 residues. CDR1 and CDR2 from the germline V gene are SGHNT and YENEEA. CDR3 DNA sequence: TGTGCCAGCAGCTCAACTCGACAGGGTCATGGCTACACCTTC. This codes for CASSSTRQGHGYTF.

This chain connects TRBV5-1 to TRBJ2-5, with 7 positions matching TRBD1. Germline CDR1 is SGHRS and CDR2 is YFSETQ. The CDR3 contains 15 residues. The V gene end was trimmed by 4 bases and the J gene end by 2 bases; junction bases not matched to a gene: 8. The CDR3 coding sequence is TGCGCCAGCAGCCCGGAGACAGGGTGGCAAGAGACCCAGTACTTC. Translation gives CASSPETGWQETQYF. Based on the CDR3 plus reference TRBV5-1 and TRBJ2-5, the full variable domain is KAGVTQTPRYLIKTRGQQVTLSCSPISGHRSVSWYQQTPGQGLQFLFEYFSETQRNKGNFPGRFSGRQFSNSRSEMNVSTLELGDSALYLCASSPETGWQETQYFGPGTRLLVL.

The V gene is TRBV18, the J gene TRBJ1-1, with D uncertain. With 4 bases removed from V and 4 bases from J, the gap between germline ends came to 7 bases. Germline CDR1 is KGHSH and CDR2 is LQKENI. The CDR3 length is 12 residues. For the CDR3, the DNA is TGTGCCAGCTCACTGGCCACCACTGAAGCTTTCTTT. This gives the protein CASSLATTEAFF.

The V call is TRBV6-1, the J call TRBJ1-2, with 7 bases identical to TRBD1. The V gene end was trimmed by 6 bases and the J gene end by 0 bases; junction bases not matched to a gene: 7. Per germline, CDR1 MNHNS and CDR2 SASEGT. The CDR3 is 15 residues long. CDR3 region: CASSVQTGTNYGYTF. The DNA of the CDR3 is TGTGCCAGCAGCGTTCAGACAGGGACTAACTATGGCTACACCTTC.

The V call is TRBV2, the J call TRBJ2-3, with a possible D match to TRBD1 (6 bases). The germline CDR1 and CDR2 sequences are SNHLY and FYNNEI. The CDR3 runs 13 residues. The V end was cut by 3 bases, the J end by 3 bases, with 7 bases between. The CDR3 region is CASSEGATDTQYF. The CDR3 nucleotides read TGTGCCAGCAGTGAGGGGGCTACAGATACGCAGTATTTT.

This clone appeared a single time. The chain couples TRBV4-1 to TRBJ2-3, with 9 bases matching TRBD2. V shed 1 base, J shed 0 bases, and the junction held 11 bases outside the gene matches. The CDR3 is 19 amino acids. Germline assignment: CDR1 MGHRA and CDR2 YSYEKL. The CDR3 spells CASSQGPLASGASTDTQYF. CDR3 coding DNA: TGCGCCAGCAGCCAAGGGCCCCTTGCTAGCGGGGCTAGCACAGATACGCAGTATTTT.

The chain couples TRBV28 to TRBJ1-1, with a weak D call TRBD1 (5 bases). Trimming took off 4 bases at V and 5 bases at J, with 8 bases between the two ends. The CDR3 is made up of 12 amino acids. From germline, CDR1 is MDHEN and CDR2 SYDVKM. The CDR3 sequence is CASSSGGTEAFF. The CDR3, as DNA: TGTGCCAGCAGTTCCGGGGGAACTGAAGCTTTCTTT.

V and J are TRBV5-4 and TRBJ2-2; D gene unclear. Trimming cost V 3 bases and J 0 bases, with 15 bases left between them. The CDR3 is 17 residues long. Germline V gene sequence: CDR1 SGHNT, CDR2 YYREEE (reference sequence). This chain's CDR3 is CASSSSIRPANTGELFF. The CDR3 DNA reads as TGTGCCAGCAGCTCCTCTATAAGGCCCGCGAACACCGGGGAGCTGTTTTTT. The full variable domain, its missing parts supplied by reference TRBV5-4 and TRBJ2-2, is ETGVTQSPTHLIKTRGQQVTLRCSSQSGHNTVSWYQQALGQGPQFIFQYYREEENGRGNFPPRFSGLQFPNYSSELNVNALELDDSALYLCASSSSIRPANTGELFFGEGSRLTVL.

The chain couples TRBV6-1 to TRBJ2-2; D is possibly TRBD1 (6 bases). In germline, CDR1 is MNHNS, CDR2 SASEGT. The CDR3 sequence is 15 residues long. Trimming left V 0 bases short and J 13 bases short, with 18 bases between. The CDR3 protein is CASSEARTVSGVLFF. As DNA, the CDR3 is TGTGCCAGCAGTGAAGCAAGGACAGTCTCGGGTGTGCTGTTTTTT.

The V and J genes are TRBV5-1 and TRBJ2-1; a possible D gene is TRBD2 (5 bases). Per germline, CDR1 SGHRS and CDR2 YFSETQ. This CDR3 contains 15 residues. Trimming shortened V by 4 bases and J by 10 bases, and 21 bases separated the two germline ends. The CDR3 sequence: CASSPGFGRMEEQFF. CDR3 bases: TGCGCCAGCAGCCCGGGGTTCGGTCGGATGGAGGAGCAGTTCTTC.

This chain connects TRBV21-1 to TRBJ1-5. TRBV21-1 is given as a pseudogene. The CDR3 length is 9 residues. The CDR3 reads CARDRPQHF. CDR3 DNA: TGTGCCAGAGACCGACCCCAGCATTTT.

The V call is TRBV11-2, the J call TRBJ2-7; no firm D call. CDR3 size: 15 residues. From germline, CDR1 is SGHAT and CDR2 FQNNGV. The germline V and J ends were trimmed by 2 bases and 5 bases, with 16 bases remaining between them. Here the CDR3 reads CASSLRISSWDEQYF. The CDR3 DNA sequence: TGTGCCAGCAGCTTAAGAATAAGTTCTTGGGACGAGCAGTACTTC.

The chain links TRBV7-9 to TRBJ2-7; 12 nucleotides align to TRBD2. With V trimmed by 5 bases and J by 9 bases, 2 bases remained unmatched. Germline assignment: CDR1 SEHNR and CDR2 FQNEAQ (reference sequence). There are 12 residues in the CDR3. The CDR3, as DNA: TGTGCCAGCAGCATGGGACTAGCGGGGCAGTACTTC. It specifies CASSMGLAGQYF.

The CDR3 bases are TGCGCCAGCAGCTTGGGTGGGGGAGGCACGGAGACCCAGTACTTC. This translates into CASSLGGGGTETQYF. The V and J genes are TRBV5-1 and TRBJ2-5; the D gene is possibly TRBD2 (6 bases). The CDR3 extends over 15 amino acids. Germline-derived CDR1 and CDR2 are SGHRS and YFSETQ. Trimming stripped 0 bases from V and 5 bases from J, with 14 bases between.

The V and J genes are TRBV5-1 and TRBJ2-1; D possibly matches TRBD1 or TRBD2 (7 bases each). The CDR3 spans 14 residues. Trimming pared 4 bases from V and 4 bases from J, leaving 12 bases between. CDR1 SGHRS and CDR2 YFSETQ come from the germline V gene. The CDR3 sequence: CASSGEGAYNEQFF. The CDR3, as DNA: TGCGCCAGCAGCGGGGAGGGGGCGTACAATGAGCAGTTCTTC.

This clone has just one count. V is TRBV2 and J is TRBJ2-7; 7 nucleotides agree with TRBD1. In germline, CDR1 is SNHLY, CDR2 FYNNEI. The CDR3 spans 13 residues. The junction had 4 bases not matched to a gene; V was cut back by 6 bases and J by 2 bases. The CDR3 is CASSRQGAYEQYF. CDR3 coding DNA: TGTGCCAGCAGCCGACAGGGAGCCTACGAGCAGTACTTC. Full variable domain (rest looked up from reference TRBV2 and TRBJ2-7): EPEVTQTPSHQVTQMGQEVILRCVPISNHLYFYWYRQILGQKVEFLVSFYNNEISEKSEIFDDQFSVERPDGSNFTLKIRSTKLEDSAMYFCASSRQGAYEQYFGPGTRLTVT.

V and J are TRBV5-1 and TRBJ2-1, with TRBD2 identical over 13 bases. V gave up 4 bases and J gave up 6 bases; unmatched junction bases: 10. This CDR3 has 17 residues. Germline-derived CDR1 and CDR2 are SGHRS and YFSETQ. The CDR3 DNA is TGCGCCAGCAGCCCCCTCGGACTAGCGGGAGTTTCCAATGAGCAGTTCTTC. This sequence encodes CASSPLGLAGVSNEQFF.

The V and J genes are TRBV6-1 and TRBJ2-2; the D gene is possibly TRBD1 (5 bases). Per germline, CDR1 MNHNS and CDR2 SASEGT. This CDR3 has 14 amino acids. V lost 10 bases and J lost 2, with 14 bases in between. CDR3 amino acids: CATKRTPNTGELFF. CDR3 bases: TGTGCCACCAAGAGGACACCAAACACCGGGGAGCTGTTTTTT.

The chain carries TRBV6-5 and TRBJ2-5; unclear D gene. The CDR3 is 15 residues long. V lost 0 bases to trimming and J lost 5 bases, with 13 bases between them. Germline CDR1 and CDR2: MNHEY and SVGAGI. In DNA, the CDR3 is TGTGCCAGCAGTTACTCGAGTTTAGCCCAGGAGACCCAGTACTTC. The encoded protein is CASSYSSLAQETQYF.

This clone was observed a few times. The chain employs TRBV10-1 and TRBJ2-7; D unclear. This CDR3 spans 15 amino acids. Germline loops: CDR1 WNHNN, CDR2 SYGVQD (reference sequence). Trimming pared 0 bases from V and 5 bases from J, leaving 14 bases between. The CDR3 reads CASSESSNSRDEQYF. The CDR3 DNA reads TGCGCCAGCAGTGAGTCCTCGAACTCCCGGGACGAGCAGTACTTC.

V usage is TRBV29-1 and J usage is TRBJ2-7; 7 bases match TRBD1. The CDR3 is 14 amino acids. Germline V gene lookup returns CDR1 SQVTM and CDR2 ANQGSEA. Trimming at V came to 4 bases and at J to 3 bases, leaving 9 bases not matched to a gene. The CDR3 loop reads CSVATDRVNYEQYF. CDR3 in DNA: TGCAGCGTTGCTACCGACAGGGTAAACTACGAGCAGTACTTC.

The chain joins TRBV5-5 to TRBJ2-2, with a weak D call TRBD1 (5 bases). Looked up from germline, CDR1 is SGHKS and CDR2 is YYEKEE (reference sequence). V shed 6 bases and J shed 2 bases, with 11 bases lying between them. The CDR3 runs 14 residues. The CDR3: CASMRQGNTGELFF. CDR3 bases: TGTGCCAGCATGCGGCAGGGAAACACCGGGGAGCTGTTTTTT.

The CDR3 sequence: CAGREEGASTGELFF. In nucleotides, the CDR3 is TGTGCCGGCCGGGAGGAGGGGGCGAGTACCGGGGAGCTGTTTTTT. J is TRBJ2-2 and V is TRBV6-1; the D call may be TRBD1 or TRBD2 (7 bases each). Trimming took off 11 bases at V and 5 bases at J, with 21 bases between the two ends. The CDR3 covers 15 residues. The germline V gene encodes CDR1 MNHNS and CDR2 SASEGT.

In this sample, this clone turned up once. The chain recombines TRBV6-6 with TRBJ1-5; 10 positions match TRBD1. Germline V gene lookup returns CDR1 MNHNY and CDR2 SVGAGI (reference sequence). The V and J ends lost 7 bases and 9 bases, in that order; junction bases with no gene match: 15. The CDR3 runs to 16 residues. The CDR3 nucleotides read TGTGCCAGCAACCCATGGGACAGGGGCGGGCGGGCGCCCCAGCATTTT. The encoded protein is CASNPWDRGGRAPQHF.

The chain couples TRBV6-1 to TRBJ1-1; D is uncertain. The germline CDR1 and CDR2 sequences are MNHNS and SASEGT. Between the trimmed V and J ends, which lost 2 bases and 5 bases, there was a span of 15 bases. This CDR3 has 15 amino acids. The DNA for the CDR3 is TGTGCCAGCAGTGAACAGCCCCAAGGGCGAACTGAAGCTTTCTTT. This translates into CASSEQPQGRTEAFF.

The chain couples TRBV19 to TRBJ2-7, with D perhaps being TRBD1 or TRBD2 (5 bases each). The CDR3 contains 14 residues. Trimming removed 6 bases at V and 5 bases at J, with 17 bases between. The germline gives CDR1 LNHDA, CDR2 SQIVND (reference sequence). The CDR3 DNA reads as TGTGCCAGTAGATCCATCGGGGCGCCTGACGAGCAGTACTTC. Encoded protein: CASRSIGAPDEQYF.